Below, one T cell receptor beta chain is given with its context. No antigen is known for it. Trimming pared 5 bases from V and 6 bases from J, leaving 10 bases between. Germline V gives CDR1 LNHDA, CDR2 SQIVND (reference sequence). The CDR3 covers 12 residues. The data stem from a study of T cells after yellow fever vaccination. By 5'RACE template switching, TCR cDNA was produced, with a universal primer site and UMIs added in the process. Each CDR3 protein gets one entry after TCRdb re-called the 5' RACE reads with MiXCR. The data contain hundreds of thousands of distinct CDR3 sequences, 15% to 20% of them singletons. Broader study findings: Overlap between CD4 and CD8 compartments was detected for a small share of clonotypes. Booster samples showed a return of most primary-vaccination clones (about 97% CD4, approximately 88% CD8).

The clonotype originates from a man aged 18 to 30 who received the YFV17D yellow fever vaccine. Sequences were derived from PBMCs, sampled before the yellow fever booster vaccination. The chain uses TRBV19 and TRBJ1-2; tentatively, D is TRBD1 (6 bases). Here the CDR3 reads CASSYREDGYTF. CDR3 sequence (DNA): TGTGCCAGTAGTTACAGGGAAGATGGCTACACCTTC.